These T cell receptor beta chains were read from a single sample in a study of blood T cell repertoires in COVID-19. Clones were read by immunoSEQ multiplex PCR, and TCRdb kept only the in-frame ones, dropping some. The sample includes some 170,000 clones, 75% to 80% of them seen just once. The sample consisted of peripheral blood. These receptors originate from a woman between 70 and 85 years old with acute or convalescent COVID-19. Both conserved end residues are part of each CDR3. Fields, in order: D gene, clone size, J gene, CDR3 length, V gene, CDR3 DNA, CDR3 protein. D genes are given only for firm matches. Rows may omit the clone size; those that give it use once, few, many or a size class.

- - TRBJ1-5 15 TRBV19 TGTGCCAGTAGTATAGCACCCGCGAGCAATCAGCCCCAGCATTTT CASSIAPASNQPQHF
- few TRBJ2-3 11 TRBV20-1 TGCAGTGCTAGTGTCTCGGGTACGCAGTATTTT CSASVSGTQYF
TRBD2 - TRBJ2-5 14 TRBV9 TGTGCCAGCAGCAGAGGTAGCGGGAGTGAGACCCAGTACTTC CASSRGSGSETQYF
- - TRBJ1-1 11 TRBV2 TGTGCCAGCAGCCTCGAGGCTGAAGCTTTCTTT CASSLEAEAFF
TRBD2 - TRBJ2-3 18 TRBV7-8 TGTGCCAGCAGCTTATTGAGGCGTAAGCGGGAGGGTGCAGATACGCAGTATTTT CASSLLRRKREGADTQYF
- - TRBJ2-2 12 TRBV24-1 TGTGCCACTCGGAACAGAACCGGGGAGCTGTTTTTT CATRNRTGELFF
TRBD1 - TRBJ1-1 14 TRBV5-1 TGCGCCAGCAGCCTAGGACAGGGTCTCACTGAAGCTTTCTTT CASSLGQGLTEAFF
TRBD1 - TRBJ2-3 12 TRBV12-3/TRBV12-4 TGTGCCAGCAACAGGGGGCAAAATACGCAGTATTTT CASNRGQNTQYF
TRBD1 - TRBJ2-3 16 TRBV27 TGTGCCAGCAGTGCACCGGGACAGGGATTTCAAAATACGCAGTATTTT CASSAPGQGFQNTQYF
TRBD2 - TRBJ2-7 16 TRBV7-2 TGTGCCAGCAGCTTGAGTTCACTAGCGGGAGTCTACGAGCAGTACTTC CASSLSSLAGVYEQYF
- - TRBJ2-3 16 TRBV19 TGTGCCAGTAGTATGGGGACAATAACTAGCACAGATACGCAGTATTTT CASSMGTITSTDTQYF
- - TRBJ2-1 13 TRBV11-3 TGTGCCAGCAGCTTAAACATATACAATGAGCAGTTCTTC CASSLNIYNEQFF
- - TRBJ1-1 16 TRBV1 TGCACCAGCAGCCCGGACCGACAGGGGTCCGGCACTGAAGCTTTCTTT CTSSPDRQGSGTEAFF
TRBD2 - TRBJ2-3 15 TRBV7-9 TGTGCCAGCAGCAAGACTAGCCTCGGCGCAGATACGCAGTATTTT CASSKTSLGADTQYF
TRBD1 once TRBJ1-2 14 TRBV18 TGTGCCAGCTCACCACCGGGACAGGGGAATGGCTACACCTTC CASSPPGQGNGYTF
TRBD2 - TRBJ2-3 15 TRBV24-1 TGTGCCACCAGGTCTAGCGGGACGGCAACAGATACGCAGTATTTT CATRSSGTATDTQYF
TRBD1 once TRBJ1-2 13 TRBV30 TGTGCCTGGACCGGGACAGGGAGGGGTGGCTACACCTTC CAWTGTGRGGYTF
- once TRBJ2-1 14 TRBV6-4 TGTGCCAGCAGTGCAACGTGGAGTACCGATGAGCAGTTCTTC CASSATWSTDEQFF
TRBD1 - TRBJ1-2 18 TRBV6-1 TGTGCCAGCAGTGAAGGACTCAACGTTCCGACAGGGGACTATGGCTACACCTTC CASSEGLNVPTGDYGYTF
TRBD2 once TRBJ2-1 16 TRBV18 TGTGCCAGCTCAACGCAGACTAGCGGGGTTGCTAGTGAGCAGTTCTTC CASSTQTSGVASEQFF
TRBD1 - TRBJ2-1 17 TRBV19 TGTGCCAGTAGTATTAGTGTCCCGGGACAGGGGTGGCATGAGCAGTTCTTC CASSISVPGQGWHEQFF
TRBD1 few TRBJ1-6 16 TRBV7-2 TGTGCCAGCAGCTTCCACAATGGACAGGGGCGTTCACCCCTCCACTTT CASSFHNGQGRSPLHF
- - TRBJ1-5 13 TRBV30 TGTGCCTGGAGTCAGGCGGGGAATCAGCCCCAGCATTTT CAWSQAGNQPQHF
- few TRBJ1-6 16 TRBV21-1 TGTGCCCGAAATCTCGTCCCGGGACAGTTAAATTCACCCCTCCACTTT CARNLVPGQLNSPLHF
TRBD1 - TRBJ1-2 18 TRBV4-1 TGCGCCAGCAGCCAAGAATTCAGTACAGGGGGCGCTTTGAATGGCTACACCTTC CASSQEFSTGGALNGYTF
- - TRBJ2-1 13 TRBV10-1 TGCGCCAGCAGTGAGAATGGCGGGAATGAGCAGTTCTTC CASSENGGNEQFF
- - TRBJ2-7 12 TRBV2 TGTGCCAGCGGAAGCGTCGGGGGAAGGCAGTACTTC CASGSVGGRQYF
TRBD2 - TRBJ2-7 17 TRBV6-2/TRBV6-3 TGTGCCAGCAGTTACTCCTTAGCGGGTTTCTTATCCTACGAGCAGTACTTC CASSYSLAGFLSYEQYF
- few TRBJ1-5 16 TRBV12-5 TGTGCTTCCCAACGGGGGACCACCTATAGCAATCAGCCCCAGCATTTT CASQRGTTYSNQPQHF
- - TRBJ1-4 13 TRBV5-1 TGCGCCAGCACACAGGGCACTAATGAAAAACTGTTTTTT CASTQGTNEKLFF
- - TRBJ2-7 15 TRBV4-1 TGCGCCAGCAGCCAAGTCCCGGGAGACGCCTACGAGCAGTACTTC CASSQVPGDAYEQYF
- - TRBJ2-7 15 TRBV3-1/TRBV3-2 TGTGCCAGCAGCCAAGACCGGCTAGTAGGCTACGAGCAGTACTTC CASSQDRLVGYEQYF
- - TRBJ2-1 12 TRBV7-3 TGTGCCAGCAGCCGAGGGCAAGATGAGCAGTTCTTC CASSRGQDEQFF
- once TRBJ1-2 14 TRBV5-4 TGTGCCAGCAGGTTTACACAGGGCTCGCATGGCTACACCTTC CASRFTQGSHGYTF
- once TRBJ1-4 15 TRBV2 TGTGCCAGCAGAGGGACATCTGCAACTAATGAAAAACTGTTTTTT CASRGTSATNEKLFF
- - TRBJ2-5 12 TRBV30 TGTGCCTGGAGTGTAGGTGCGGCGGTCCGGGACTTC CAWSVGAAVRDF
TRBD2 few TRBJ2-7 13 TRBV7-2 TGTGCCAGCAGCTTCCGGGGAGGGTACGAGCAGTACTTC CASSFRGGYEQYF
- few TRBJ1-5 14 TRBV29-1 TGCAGCGTTGTTGTGCCCCCCGGGGATCAGCCCCAGCATTTT CSVVVPPGDQPQHF
- - TRBJ2-5 13 TRBV5-1 TGCGCCAGCAGCTTGACGAGTTTAGCGACCCAGTACTTC CASSLTSLATQYF
- - TRBJ1-1 14 TRBV3-1/TRBV3-2 TGTGCCAGCAGCCAAGGGTCTTCAGGGGTGTCGGCTTTCTTT CASSQGSSGVSAFF
- - TRBJ1-2 15 TRBV9 TGTGCCAGCAGCGCCTCCGGGGGGGCTAACTATGGCTACACCTTC CASSASGGANYGYTF
- - TRBJ2-7 14 TRBV5-6 TGTGCCAGCAGCTTGGACGGAGGGGCCTACGAGCAGTACTTC CASSLDGGAYEQYF
TRBD1 - TRBJ1-2 15 TRBV6-5 TGTGCCAGCAGTTACCAAGTCACAGGGGTTGGTGGCTACACCTTC CASSYQVTGVGGYTF
TRBD1 - TRBJ1-3 18 TRBV5-1 TGCGCCAGCAGCATAGGGACAGGGGTTGGGCTCACTGGAAACACCATATATTTT CASSIGTGVGLTGNTIYF
- - TRBJ2-1 15 TRBV6-5 TGTGCCAGCAGTCCCTTAACGGGGGCCTACAATGAGCAGTTCTTC CASSPLTGAYNEQFF
- - TRBJ2-3 13 TRBV29-1 TGCAGCGTCAGTCCCGTTGGAGCAGATACGCAGTATTTT CSVSPVGADTQYF